Below, one T cell receptor beta chain is given with its context. Per the study methods: Amplification of reference gene primers was used by the study to estimate nucleated cell counts. Repertoires were generated with immunoSEQ multiplex PCR, while TCRdb's copy carries only in-frame clones and drops some. V and J calls and clone size are given by that table; D and trimming were obtained from the DNA. The table records a few hundred thousand clones, about 90% of them present only once. These data belong to a study of blood T cell repertoires in COVID-19. At the level of the study: Material from acute and convalescent COVID-19 was sourced from the United States, Italy and Spain.

Enrollment of patients from Seattle took place during active infection, with longitudinal follow-up. Trimming cost V 6 bases and J 2 bases, with 16 bases left between them. The CDR3 consists of 15 residues. The germline CDR1 and CDR2 sequences are WSHSY and SAAADI. This TCR came from a man aged 18-30 years with COVID-19, enrolled during active disease. The sample consisted of peripheral blood. The chain carries TRBV10-2 and TRBJ2-5; D gene uncertain. The CDR3 spells CASSPGRRSQETQYF. The DNA for the CDR3 is TGCGCCAGCAGCCCCGGCAGGCGAAGTCAAGAGACCCAGTACTTC.